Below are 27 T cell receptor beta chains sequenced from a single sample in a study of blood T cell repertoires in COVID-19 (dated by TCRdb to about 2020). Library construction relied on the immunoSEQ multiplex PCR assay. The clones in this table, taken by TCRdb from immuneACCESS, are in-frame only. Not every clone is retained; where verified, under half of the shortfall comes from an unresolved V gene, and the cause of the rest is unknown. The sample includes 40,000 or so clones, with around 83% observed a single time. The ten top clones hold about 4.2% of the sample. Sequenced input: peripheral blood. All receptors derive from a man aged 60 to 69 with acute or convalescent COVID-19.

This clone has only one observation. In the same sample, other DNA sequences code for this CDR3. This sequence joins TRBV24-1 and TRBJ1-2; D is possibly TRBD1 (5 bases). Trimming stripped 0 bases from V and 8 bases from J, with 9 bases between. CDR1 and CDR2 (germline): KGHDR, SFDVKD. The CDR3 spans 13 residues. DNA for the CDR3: TGTGCCACCAGTGATTTGCAGGGAACGGGCTACACCTTC. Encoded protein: CATSDLQGTGYTF.

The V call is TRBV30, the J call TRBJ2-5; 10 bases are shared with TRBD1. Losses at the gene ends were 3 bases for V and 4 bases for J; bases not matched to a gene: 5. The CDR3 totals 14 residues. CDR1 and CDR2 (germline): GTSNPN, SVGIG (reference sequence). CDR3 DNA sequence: TGTGCCTGGAGCAGACAGGGGGCACGAGAGACCCAGTACTTC. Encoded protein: CAWSRQGARETQYF.

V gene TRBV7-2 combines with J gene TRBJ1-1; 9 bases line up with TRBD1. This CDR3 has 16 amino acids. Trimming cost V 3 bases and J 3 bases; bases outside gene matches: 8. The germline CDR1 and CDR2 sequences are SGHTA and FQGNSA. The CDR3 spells CASSFSPGTGYTEAFF. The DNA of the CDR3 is TGTGCCAGCAGCTTTAGTCCCGGGACAGGGTACACTGAAGCTTTCTTT.

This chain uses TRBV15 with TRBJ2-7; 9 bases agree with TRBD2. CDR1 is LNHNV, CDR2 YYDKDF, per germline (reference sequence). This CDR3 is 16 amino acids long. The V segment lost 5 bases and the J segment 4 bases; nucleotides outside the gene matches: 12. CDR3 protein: CATSGLRAGGRYEQYF. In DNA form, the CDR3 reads TGTGCCACCAGCGGATTAAGGGCGGGAGGGCGGTACGAGCAGTACTTC.

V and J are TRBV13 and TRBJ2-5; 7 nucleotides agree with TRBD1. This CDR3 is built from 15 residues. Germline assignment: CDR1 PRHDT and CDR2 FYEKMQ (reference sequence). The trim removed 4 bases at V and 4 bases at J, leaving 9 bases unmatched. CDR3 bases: TGTGCCAGCAGCTCAGAGAAGGGGGCGGGAGAGACCCAGTACTTC. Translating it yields CASSSEKGAGETQYF.

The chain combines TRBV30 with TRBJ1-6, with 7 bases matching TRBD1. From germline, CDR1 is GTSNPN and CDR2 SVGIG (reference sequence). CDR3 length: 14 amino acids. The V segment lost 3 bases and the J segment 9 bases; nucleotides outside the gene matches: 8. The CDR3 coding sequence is TGTGCCTGGAGGGTGTACAGGGGAAGTTCACCCCTCCACTTT. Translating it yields CAWRVYRGSSPLHF.

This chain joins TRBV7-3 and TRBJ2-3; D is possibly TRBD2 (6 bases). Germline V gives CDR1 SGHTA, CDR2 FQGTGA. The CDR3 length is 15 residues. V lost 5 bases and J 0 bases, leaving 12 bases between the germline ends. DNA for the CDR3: TGTGCCAGCAGCCGCCTGGGGGGAAGCACAGATACGCAGTATTTT. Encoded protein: CASSRLGGSTDTQYF.

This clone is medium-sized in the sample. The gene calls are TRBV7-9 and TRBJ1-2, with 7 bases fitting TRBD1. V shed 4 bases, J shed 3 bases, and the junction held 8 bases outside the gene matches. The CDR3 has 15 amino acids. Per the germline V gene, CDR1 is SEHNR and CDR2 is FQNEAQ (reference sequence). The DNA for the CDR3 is TGTGCCAGCAGCTCGCCCGACAGGGCAGACTATGGCTACACCTTC. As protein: CASSSPDRADYGYTF.

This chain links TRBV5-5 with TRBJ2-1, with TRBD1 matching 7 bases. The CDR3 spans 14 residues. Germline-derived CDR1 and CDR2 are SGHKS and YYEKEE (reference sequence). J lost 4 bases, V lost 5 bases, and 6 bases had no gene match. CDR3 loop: CASSTGTAYNEQFF. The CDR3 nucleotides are TGTGCCAGCAGTACCGGGACAGCATACAATGAGCAGTTCTTC.

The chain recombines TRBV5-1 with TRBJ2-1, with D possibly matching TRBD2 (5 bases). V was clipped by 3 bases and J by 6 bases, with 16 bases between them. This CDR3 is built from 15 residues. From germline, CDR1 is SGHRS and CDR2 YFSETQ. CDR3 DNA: TGCGCCAGCAGCTCAACGGGAATGGCTGGCAATGAGCAGTTCTTC. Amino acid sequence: CASSSTGMAGNEQFF.

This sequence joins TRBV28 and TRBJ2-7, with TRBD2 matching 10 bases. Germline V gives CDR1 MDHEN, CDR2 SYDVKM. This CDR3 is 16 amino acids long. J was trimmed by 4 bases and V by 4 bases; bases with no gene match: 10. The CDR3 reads CASSSHSGRSSYEQYF. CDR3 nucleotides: TGTGCCAGCAGTTCCCATAGCGGGAGGAGTAGTTACGAGCAGTACTTC.

The CDR3 loop is CASSLGGSPLHF. The CDR3 DNA sequence: TGTGCCAGCAGTTTAGGGGGCTCACCCCTCCACTTT. The genes are TRBV27 and TRBJ1-6, with a weak D call TRBD1 (6 bases). The CDR3 consists of 12 residues. V was cut by 2 bases and J by 10 bases, with 6 bases left in between. Germline V gene sequence: CDR1 MNHEY, CDR2 SMNVEV (reference sequence).

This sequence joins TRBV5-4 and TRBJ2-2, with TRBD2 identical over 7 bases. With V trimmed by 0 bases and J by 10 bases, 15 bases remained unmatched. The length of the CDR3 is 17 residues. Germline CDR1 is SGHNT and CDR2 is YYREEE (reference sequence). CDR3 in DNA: TGTGCCAGCAGCTTGGGCGGAGGGACTATCCCGTTGAAGGAGCTGTTTTTT. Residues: CASSLGGGTIPLKELFF.

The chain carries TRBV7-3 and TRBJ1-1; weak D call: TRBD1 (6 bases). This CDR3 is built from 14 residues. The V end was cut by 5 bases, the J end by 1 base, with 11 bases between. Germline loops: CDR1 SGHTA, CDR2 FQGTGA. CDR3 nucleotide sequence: TGTGCCAGCAGCCCGGGACATCAGAACACTGAAGCTTTCTTT. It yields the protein CASSPGHQNTEAFF.

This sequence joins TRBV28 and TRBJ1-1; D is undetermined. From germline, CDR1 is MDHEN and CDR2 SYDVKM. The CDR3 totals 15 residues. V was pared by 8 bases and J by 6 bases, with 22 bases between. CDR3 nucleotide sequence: TGTGCCAGCTCATCGATACTTTCGTGGTTACCTGAAGCTTTCTTT. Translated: CASSSILSWLPEAFF.

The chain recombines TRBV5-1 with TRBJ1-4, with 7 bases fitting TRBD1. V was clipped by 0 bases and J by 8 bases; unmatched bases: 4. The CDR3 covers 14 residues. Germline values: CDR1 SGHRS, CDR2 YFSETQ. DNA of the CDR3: TGCGCCAGCAGCTTGGAGGGGGCTCAGGAAAAACTGTTTTTT. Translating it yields CASSLEGAQEKLFF.

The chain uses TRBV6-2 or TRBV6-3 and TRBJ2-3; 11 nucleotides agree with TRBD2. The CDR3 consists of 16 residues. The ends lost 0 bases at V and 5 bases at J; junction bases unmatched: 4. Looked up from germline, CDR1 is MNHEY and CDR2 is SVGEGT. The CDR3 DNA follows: TGTGCCAGCAGTTACTCTACTAGCGGGGGCCAAGATACGCAGTATTTT. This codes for CASSYSTSGGQDTQYF.

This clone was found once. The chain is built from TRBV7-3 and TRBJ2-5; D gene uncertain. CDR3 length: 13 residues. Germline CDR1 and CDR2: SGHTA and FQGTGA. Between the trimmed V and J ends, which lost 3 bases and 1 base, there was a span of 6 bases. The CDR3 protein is CASSLRLQETQYF. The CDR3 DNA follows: TGTGCCAGCAGCTTGCGCCTCCAAGAGACCCAGTACTTC.

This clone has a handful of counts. The CDR3, as DNA: TGTGCCAGCAAGCCCGGGGTCCAAGAGACCCAGTACTTC. Residues: CASKPGVQETQYF. V and J are TRBV12-3 or TRBV12-4 and TRBJ2-5; a weak D match, TRBD2 (5 bases). V was pared by 7 bases and J by 1 base, with 10 bases between. The CDR3 runs to 13 residues.

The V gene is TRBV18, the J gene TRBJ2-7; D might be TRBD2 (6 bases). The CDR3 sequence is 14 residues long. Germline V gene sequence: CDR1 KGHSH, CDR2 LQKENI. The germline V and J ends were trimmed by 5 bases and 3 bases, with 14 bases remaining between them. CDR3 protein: CASSSYGSGYEQYF. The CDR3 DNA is TGTGCCAGCTCATCCTATGGTAGCGGCTACGAGCAGTACTTC.

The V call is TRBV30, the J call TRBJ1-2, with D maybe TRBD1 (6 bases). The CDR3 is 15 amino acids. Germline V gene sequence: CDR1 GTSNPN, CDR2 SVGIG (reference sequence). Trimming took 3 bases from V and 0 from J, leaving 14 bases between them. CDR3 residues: CAWRDSYLANYGYTF. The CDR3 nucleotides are TGTGCCTGGAGGGACAGCTATTTAGCTAACTATGGCTACACCTTC.

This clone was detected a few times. The CDR3: CASGDRFSPLHF. For the CDR3, the DNA is TGTGCCAGCGGGGACAGATTTTCACCCCTCCACTTT. The chain couples TRBV6-6 to TRBJ1-6; 7 nucleotides line up with TRBD1. With V trimmed by 8 bases and J by 9 bases, 4 bases remained unmatched. The CDR3 totals 12 residues. CDR1 MNHNY and CDR2 SVGAGI come from the germline V gene (reference sequence).

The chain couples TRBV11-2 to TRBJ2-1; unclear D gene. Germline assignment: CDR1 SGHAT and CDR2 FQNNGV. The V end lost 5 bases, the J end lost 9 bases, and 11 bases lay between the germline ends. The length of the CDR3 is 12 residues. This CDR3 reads CASSLPPGEQFF. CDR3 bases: TGTGCCAGCAGCCTCCCCCCCGGTGAGCAGTTCTTC. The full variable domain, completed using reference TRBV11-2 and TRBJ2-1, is EAGVAQSPRYKIIEKRQSVAFWCNPISGHATLYWYQQILGQGPKLLIQFQNNGVVDDSQLPKDRFSAERLKGVDSTLKIQPAKLEDSAVYLCASSLPPGEQFFGPGTRLTVL.

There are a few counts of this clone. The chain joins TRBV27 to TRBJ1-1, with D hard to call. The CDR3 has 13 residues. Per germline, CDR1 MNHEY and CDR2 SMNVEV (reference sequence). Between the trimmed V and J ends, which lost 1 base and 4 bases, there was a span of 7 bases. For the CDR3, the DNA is TGTGCCAGCAGTTTATGGGAGAGCACTGAAGCTTTCTTT. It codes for CASSLWESTEAFF.

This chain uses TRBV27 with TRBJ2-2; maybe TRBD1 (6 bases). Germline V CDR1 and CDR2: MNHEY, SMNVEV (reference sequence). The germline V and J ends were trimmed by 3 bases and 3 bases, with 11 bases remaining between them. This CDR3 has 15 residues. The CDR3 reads CASSFQDRYTGELFF. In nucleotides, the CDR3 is TGTGCCAGCAGTTTCCAGGACAGATACACCGGGGAGCTGTTTTTT.

Here the CDR3 DNA reads TGTGCCAGCTCACCCGGTAGCACAGATACGCAGTATTTT. Residues: CASSPGSTDTQYF. This chain uses TRBV18 with TRBJ2-3; the D is unclear. The V gene lost 3 bases and the J gene lost 0 bases, with 4 bases spanning the gap. The CDR3 covers 13 residues. Germline loops: CDR1 KGHSH, CDR2 LQKENI. The variable domain in full, with the rest retrieved from reference TRBV18 and TRBJ2-3, is NAGVMQNPRHLVRRRGQEARLRCSPMKGHSHVYWYRQLPEEGLKFMVYLQKENIIDESGMPKERFSAEFPKEGPSILRIQQVVRGDSAAYFCASSPGSTDTQYFGPGTRLTVL.

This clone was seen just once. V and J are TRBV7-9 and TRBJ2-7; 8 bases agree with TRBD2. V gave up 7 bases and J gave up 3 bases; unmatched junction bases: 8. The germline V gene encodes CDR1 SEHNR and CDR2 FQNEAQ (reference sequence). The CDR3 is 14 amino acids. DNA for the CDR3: TGTGCCAGCACCCTTGGGAGCGGGAGCTACGAGCAGTACTTC. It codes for CASTLGSGSYEQYF. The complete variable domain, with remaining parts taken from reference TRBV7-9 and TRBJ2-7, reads DTGVSQNPRHKITKRGQNVTFRCDPISEHNRLYWYRQTLGQGPEFLTYFQNEAQLEKSRLLSDRFSAERPKGSFSTLEIQRTEQGDSAMYLCASTLGSGSYEQYFGPGTRLTVT.